This TCR beta chain was sequenced in a study of blood T cell repertoires in COVID-19. The CDR3 is made up of 12 amino acids. The germline V gene has CDR1 MNHEY and CDR2 SVGAGI. Losses at the gene ends were 8 bases for V and 4 bases for J; bases not matched to a gene: 3. This table comes from immunoSEQ multiplex PCR, and its TCRdb copy is limited to in-frame clones, with some not included. The data show under 45,000 clones, about 85% seen once. Patients in Seattle were enrolled during active infection, then followed longitudinally. Specimen: peripheral blood. This sequence joins TRBV6-5 and TRBJ2-3; 7 positions agree with TRBD2. The receptor's source is a man aged 65 to 85 with COVID-19, enrolled during active disease. CDR3: CASVAGADTQYF. CDR3 nucleotides: TGTGCCAGCGTAGCGGGTGCAGATACGCAGTATTTT.